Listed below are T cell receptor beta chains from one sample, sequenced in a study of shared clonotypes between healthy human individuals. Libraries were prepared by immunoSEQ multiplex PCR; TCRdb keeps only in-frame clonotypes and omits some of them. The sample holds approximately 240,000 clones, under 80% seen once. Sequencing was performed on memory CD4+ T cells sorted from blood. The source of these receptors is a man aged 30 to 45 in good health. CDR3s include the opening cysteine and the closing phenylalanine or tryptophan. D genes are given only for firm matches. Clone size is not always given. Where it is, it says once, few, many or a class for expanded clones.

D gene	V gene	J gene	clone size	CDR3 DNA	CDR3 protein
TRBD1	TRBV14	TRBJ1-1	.	TGTGCCAGCAGCCCCATTGACAGGGGCTGGAACACTGAAGCTTTCTTT	CASSPIDRGWNTEAFF
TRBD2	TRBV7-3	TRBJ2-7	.	TGTGCCACCCTACGGGCGGGAGAAAGATACGAGCAGTACTTC	CATLRAGERYEQYF
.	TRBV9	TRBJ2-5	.	TGTGCCAGCAGCCCGAGAGGGGGGAGGGGGCTGGAGACCCAGTACTTC	CASSPRGGRGLETQYF
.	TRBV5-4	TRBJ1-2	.	TGTGCCAGCAGCATGGACAGAAACTATGGCTACACCTTC	CASSMDRNYGYTF
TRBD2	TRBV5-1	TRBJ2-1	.	TGCGCCAGCAGCTTGGTCCTAGCGGAGAACAATGAGCAGTTCTTC	CASSLVLAENNEQFF
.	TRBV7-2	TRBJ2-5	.	TGTGCCAGCAGCTCAAATCGTGGGGGTCAGACCCAGTACTTC	CASSSNRGGQTQYF
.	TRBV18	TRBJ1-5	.	TGTGCCAGCTCACTTCCAGGGGACAATCAGCCCCAGCATTTT	CASSLPGDNQPQHF
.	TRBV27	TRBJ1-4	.	TGTGCCAGCAGAGACAGGCCGGCAACTAATGAAAAACTGTTTTTT	CASRDRPATNEKLFF
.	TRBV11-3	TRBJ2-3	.	TGTGCCAGCAGCTTAGCCACCACAGATACGCAGTATTTT	CASSLATTDTQYF
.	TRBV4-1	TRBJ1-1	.	TGCGCCAGCAGTCGGCAGAACAATTTGAACACTGAAGCTTTCTTT	CASSRQNNLNTEAFF
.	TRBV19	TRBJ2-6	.	TGTGCCAGTAGTAGTGGCCAGGCCAACGTCCTGACTTTC	CASSSGQANVLTF
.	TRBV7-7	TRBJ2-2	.	TGTGCCAGCAGCTTAGCGGTGGGCGGGGAGCTGTTTTTT	CASSLAVGGELFF
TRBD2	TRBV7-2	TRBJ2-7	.	TGTGCCAGCAGCCAAAGAACTAGCGGGAGATCTCCCTACGAGCAGTACTTC	CASSQRTSGRSPYEQYF
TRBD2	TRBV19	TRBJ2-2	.	TGTGCCAGTAGCCGACTAGCGGGAGAGACCGGGGAGCTGTTTTTT	CASSRLAGETGELFF
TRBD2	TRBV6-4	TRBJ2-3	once	TGTGCCAGCAGGAAGACTAGCGGGAGACCAGATACGCAGTATTTT	CASRKTSGRPDTQYF
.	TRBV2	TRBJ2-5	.	TGTGCCCTCACGAGGGGGGTTAGTAGGACCCAGTACTTC	CALTRGVSRTQYF
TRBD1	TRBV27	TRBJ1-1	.	TGTGCCAGCGGTAGGACAGGGGGCAATTTGAACACTGAAGCTTTCTTT	CASGRTGGNLNTEAFF
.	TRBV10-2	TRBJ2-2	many	TGCGCCAGCCGTGTGATGTCAGGCGGGGAGCTGTTTTTT	CASRVMSGGELFF
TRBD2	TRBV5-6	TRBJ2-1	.	TGTGCCAGCAGCTTGTTGTGGGAGGGGAGTAATGAGCAGTTCTTC	CASSLLWEGSNEQFF
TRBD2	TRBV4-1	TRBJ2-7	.	TGCGCCAGCAGCCAGGGGGGACTAGCCCGCTACGAGCAGTACTTC	CASSQGGLARYEQYF
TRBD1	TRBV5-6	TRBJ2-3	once	TGTGCCAGCAGCTTGGACAGGGGGCATAACACAGATACGCAGTATTTT	CASSLDRGHNTDTQYF
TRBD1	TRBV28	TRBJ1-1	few	TGTGCCAGCAGTTTGGCAGGGGGAAATATTAGGACTGAAGCTTTCTTT	CASSLAGGNIRTEAFF
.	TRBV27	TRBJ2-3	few	TGTGCCAGCAGTTTTGTGGGGCGGGGCAGTTTGGATACGCAGTATTTT	CASSFVGRGSLDTQYF
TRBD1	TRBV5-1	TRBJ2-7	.	TGCGCCAGCAGCTTGGACAGGGGGCGGTACGAGCAGTACTTC	CASSLDRGRYEQYF
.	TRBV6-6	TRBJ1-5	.	TGTGCCAGCACCCCACGGCCATCAAATCAGCCCCAGCATTTT	CASTPRPSNQPQHF
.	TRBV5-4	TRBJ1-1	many	TGTGCCAGCAGCTTGTCGATGAACACTGAAGCTTTCTTT	CASSLSMNTEAFF
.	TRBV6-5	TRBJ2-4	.	TGTGCTAGCAGCCGTTCGGGGCGCAACATTCAGTACTTC	CASSRSGRNIQYF
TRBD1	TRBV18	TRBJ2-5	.	TGTGCCAGCTCACCGGGACAGGGGATGGGTAAGACCCAGTACTTC	CASSPGQGMGKTQYF
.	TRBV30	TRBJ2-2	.	TGTGCCTGGAACTTTCGGGGATTTACCGGGGAGCTGTTTTTT	CAWNFRGFTGELFF
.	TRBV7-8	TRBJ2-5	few	TGTGCCAGCAGCTTCGGTGGGAGGTATTGGGAGACCCAGTACTTC	CASSFGGRYWETQYF
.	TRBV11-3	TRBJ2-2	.	TGTGCCAGCAGCTTCGGAGCGAACACCGGGGAGCTGTTTTTT	CASSFGANTGELFF
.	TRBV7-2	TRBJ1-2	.	TGTGCCAGCAGCTTCTACAGCTATGGCTACACCTTC	CASSFYSYGYTF
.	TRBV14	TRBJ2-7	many	TGTGCCAGCAGCCAAATTCTAGCCCACGAGCAGTACTTC	CASSQILAHEQYF
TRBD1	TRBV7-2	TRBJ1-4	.	TGTGCCAGCAGCTTAGCGCTAATGGGACAGTATAATGAAAAACTGTTTTTT	CASSLALMGQYNEKLFF
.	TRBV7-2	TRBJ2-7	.	TGTGCCAGCAGCTTAGGACGTCCGGGACATGGGTACGAGCAGTACTTC	CASSLGRPGHGYEQYF
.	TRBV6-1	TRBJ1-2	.	TGTGCCAGCAGCGAAAACGTTAACTATGGCTACACCTTC	CASSENVNYGYTF
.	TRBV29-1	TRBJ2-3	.	TGCAGCGTTGTGAGGCGAGGCACAGATACGCAGTATTTT	CSVVRRGTDTQYF
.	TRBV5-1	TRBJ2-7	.	TGCGCCAGCAGCGAAAGCGGGTTCTACGAGCAGTACTTC	CASSESGFYEQYF